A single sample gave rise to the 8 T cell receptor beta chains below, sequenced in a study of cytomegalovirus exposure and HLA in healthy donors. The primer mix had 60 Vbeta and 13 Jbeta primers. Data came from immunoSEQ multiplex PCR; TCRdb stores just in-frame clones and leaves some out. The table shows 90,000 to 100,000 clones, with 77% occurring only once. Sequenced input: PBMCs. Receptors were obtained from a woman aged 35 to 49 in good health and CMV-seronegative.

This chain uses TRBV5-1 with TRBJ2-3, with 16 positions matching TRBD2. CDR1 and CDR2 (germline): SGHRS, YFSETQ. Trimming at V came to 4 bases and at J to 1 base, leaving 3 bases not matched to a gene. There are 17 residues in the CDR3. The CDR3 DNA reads TGCGCCAGCAGCCTCGGGACTAGCGGGGGGGGCACAGATACGCAGTATTTT. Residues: CASSLGTSGGGTDTQYF.

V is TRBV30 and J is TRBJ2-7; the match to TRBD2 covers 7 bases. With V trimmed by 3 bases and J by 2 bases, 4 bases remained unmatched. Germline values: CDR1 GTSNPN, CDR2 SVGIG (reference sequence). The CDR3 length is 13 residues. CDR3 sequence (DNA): TGTGCCTGGAGCTCGGGGGGTACCTACGAGCAGTACTTC. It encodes CAWSSGGTYEQYF.

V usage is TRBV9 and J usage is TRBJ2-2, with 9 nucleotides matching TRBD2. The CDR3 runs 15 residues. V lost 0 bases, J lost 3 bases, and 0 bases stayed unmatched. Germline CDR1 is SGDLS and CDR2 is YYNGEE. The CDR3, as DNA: TGTGCCAGCAGCGTAGGACTAGCGGACACCGGGGAGCTGTTTTTT. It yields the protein CASSVGLADTGELFF.

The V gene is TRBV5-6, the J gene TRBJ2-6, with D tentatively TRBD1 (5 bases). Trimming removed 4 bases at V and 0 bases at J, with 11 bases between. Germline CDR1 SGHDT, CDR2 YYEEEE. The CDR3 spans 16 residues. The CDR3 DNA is TGTGCCAGCAGCGGAACAGGCCTCTCTGGGGCCAACGTCCTGACTTTC. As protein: CASSGTGLSGANVLTF.

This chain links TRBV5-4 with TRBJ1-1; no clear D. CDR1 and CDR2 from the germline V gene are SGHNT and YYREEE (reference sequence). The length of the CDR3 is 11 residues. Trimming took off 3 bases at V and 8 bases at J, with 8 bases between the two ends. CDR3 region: CASSYSGEAFF. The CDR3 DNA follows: TGTGCCAGCAGCTATTCGGGAGAAGCTTTCTTT.

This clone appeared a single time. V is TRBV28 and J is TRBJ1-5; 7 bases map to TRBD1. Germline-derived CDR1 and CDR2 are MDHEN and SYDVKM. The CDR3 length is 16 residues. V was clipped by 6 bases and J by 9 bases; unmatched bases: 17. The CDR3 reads CASSSSPDRMSGPQHF. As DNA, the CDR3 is TGTGCCAGCAGCTCATCACCGGACAGGATGTCGGGGCCCCAGCATTTT.

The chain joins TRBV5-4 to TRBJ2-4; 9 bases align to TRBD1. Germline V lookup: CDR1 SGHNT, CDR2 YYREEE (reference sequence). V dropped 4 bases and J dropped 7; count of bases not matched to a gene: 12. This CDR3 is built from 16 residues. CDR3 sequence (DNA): TGTGCCAGCAGCCTAGGACAGGGGAGAGGAGCGAACATTCAGTACTTC. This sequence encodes CASSLGQGRGANIQYF. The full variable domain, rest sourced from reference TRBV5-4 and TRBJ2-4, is ETGVTQSPTHLIKTRGQQVTLRCSSQSGHNTVSWYQQALGQGPQFIFQYYREEENGRGNFPPRFSGLQFPNYSSELNVNALELDDSALYLCASSLGQGRGANIQYFGAGTRLSVL.

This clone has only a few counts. For the CDR3, the DNA is TGTGCCAGCAGCGGCGACAGGGGTAATTCACCCCTCCACTTT. Amino acids: CASSGDRGNSPLHF. The rearrangement uses TRBV5-4 and TRBJ1-6, with TRBD1 matching 8 bases. The trim removed 4 bases at V and 6 bases at J, leaving 3 bases unmatched. CDR1 SGHNT and CDR2 YYREEE come from the germline V gene (reference sequence). This CDR3 region has 14 residues.